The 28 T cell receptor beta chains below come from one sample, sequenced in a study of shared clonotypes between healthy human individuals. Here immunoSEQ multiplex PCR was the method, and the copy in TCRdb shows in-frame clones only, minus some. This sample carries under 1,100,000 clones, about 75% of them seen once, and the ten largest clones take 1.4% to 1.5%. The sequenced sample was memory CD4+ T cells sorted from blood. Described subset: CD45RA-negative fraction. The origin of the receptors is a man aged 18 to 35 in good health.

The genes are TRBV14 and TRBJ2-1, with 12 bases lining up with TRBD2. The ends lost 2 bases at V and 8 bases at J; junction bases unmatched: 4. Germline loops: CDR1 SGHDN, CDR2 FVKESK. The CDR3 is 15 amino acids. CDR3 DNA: TGTGCCAGCAGCCAACTAGCGGGGGGGCTCCATGAGCAGTTCTTC. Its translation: CASSQLAGGLHEQFF.

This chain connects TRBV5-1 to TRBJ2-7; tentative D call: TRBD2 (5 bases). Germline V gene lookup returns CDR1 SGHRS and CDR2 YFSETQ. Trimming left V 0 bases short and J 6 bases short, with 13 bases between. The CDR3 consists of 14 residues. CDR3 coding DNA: TGCGCCAGCAGCTTGGGACGGGAAAAATCCGAGCAGTACTTC. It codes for CASSLGREKSEQYF.

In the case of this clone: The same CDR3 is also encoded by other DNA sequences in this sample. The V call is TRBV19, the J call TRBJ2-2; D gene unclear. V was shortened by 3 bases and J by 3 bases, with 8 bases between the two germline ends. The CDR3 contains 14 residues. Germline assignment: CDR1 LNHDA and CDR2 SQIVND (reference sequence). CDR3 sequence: CASSIGRDTGELFF. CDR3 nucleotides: TGTGCCAGTAGTATCGGCAGAGACACCGGGGAGCTGTTTTTT.

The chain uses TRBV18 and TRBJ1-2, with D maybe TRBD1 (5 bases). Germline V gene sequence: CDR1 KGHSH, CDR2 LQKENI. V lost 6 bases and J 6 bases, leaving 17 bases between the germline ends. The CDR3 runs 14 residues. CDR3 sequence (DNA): TGTGCCAGCTCTCCCTCGGGAGGGGCAAATGGCTACACCTTC. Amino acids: CASSPSGGANGYTF.

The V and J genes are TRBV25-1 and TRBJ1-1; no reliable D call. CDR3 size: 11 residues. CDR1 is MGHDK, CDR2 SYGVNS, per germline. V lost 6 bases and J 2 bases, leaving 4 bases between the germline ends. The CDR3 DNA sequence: TGTGCCAGCAGGGCAAACACTGAAGCTTTCTTT. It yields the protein CASRANTEAFF.

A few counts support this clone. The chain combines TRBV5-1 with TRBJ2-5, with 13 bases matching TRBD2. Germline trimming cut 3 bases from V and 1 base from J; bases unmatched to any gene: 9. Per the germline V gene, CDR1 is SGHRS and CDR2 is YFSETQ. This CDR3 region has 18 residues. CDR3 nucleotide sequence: TGCGCCAGCAGCTCTGGTTGGACTAGCGGGGGAACCCAAGAGACCCAGTACTTC. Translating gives CASSSGWTSGGTQETQYF.

CDR3 sequence (DNA): TGTGCCAGCAGTCCCCTACAGGGGGTTCGGTACTTC. Its protein is CASSPLQGVRYF. The chain has TRBV2 and TRBJ2-5, with TRBD1 matching 8 bases. The ends lost 5 bases at V and 13 bases at J; junction bases unmatched: 9. The CDR3 has 12 residues. The germline CDR1 and CDR2 sequences are SNHLY and FYNNEI.

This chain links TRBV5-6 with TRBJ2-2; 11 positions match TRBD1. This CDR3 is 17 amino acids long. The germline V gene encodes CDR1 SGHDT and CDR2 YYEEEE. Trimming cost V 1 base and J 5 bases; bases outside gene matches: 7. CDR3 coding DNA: TGTGCCAGCAGCTTGTTGTCTGGACAGGGGGCGACCGGGGAGCTGTTTTTT. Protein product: CASSLLSGQGATGELFF. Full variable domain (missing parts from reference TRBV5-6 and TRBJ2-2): DAGVTQSPTHLIKTRGQQVTLRCSPKSGHDTVSWYQQALGQGPQFIFQYYEEEERQRGNFPDRFSGHQFPNYSSELNVNALLLGDSALYLCASSLLSGQGATGELFFGEGSRLTVL.

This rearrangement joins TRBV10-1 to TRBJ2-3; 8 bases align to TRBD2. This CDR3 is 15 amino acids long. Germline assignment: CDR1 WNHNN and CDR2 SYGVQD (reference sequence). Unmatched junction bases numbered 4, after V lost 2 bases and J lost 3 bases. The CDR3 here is CASSESGSWTDTQYF. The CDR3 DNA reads TGCGCCAGCAGTGAGAGCGGGAGCTGGACAGATACGCAGTATTTT.

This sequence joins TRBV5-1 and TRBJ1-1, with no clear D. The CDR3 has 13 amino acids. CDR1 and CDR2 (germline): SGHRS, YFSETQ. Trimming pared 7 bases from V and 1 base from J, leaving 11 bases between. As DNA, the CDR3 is TGCGCCAGCCGCTCCGCGGAGAACACTGAAGCTTTCTTT. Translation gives CASRSAENTEAFF.

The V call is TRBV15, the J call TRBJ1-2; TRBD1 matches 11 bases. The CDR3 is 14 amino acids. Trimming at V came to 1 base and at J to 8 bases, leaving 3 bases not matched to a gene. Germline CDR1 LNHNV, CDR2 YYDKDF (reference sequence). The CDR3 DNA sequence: TGTGCCACCAGCAGAGGGACAGGGGGCTTGGGCTACACCTTC. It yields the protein CATSRGTGGLGYTF.

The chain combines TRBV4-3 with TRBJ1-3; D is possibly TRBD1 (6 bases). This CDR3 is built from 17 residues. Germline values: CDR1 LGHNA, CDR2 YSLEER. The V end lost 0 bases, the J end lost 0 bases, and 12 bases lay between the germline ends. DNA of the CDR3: TGCGCCAGCAGCCAAGAGGCCCAGGGGAACTCTGGAAACACCATATATTTT. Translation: CASSQEAQGNSGNTIYF.

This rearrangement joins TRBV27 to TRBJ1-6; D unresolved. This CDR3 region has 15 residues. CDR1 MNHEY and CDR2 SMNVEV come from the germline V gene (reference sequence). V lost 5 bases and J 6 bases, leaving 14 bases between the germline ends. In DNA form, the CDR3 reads TGTGCCAGCAGTCCCCTCTCTGTGGGTAATTCACCCCTCCACTTT. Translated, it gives CASSPLSVGNSPLHF.

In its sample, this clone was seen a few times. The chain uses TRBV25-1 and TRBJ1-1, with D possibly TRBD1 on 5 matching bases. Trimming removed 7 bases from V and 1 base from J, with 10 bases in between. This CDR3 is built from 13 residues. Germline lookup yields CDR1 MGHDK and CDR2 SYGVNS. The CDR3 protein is CASKGPQNTEAFF. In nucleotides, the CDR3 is TGTGCCAGCAAGGGGCCGCAGAACACTGAAGCTTTCTTT.

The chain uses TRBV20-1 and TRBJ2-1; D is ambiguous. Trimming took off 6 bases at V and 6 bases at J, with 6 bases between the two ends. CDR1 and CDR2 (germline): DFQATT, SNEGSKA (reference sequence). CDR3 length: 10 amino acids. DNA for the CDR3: TGCAGTGCCCTATTCAATGAGCAGTTCTTC. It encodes CSALFNEQFF.

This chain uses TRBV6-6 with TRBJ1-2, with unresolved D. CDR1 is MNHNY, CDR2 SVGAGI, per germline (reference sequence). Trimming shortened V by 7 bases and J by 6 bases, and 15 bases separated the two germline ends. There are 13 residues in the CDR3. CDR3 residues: CASIPGEWDGYTF. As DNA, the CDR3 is TGTGCCAGCATCCCCGGGGAATGGGATGGCTACACCTTC.

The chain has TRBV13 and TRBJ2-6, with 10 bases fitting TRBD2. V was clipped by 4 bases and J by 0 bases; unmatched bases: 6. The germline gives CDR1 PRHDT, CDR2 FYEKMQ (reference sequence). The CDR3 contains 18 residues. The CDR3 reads CASSSVLAGGSGANVLTF. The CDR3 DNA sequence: TGTGCCAGCAGCTCGGTGTTAGCGGGGGGCTCTGGGGCCAACGTCCTGACTTTC.

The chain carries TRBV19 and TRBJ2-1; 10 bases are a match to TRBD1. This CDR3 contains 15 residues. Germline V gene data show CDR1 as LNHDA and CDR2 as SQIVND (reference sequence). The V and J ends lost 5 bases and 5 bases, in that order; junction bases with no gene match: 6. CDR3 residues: CASSPDRGENNEQFF. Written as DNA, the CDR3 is TGTGCCAGTAGTCCGGACAGGGGGGAAAACAATGAGCAGTTCTTC.

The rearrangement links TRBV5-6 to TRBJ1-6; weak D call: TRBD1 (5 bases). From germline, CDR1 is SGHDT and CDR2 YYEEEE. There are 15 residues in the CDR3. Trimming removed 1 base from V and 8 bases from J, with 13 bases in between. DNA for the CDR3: TGTGCCAGCAGCTTGCGGACAATGGGTGATTCACCCCTCCACTTT. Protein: CASSLRTMGDSPLHF.

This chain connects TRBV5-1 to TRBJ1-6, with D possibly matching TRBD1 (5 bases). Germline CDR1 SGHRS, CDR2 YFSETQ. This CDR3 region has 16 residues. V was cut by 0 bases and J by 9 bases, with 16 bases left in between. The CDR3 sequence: CASSLASSRVASPLHF. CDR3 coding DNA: TGCGCCAGCAGCTTGGCGTCTAGCAGGGTTGCTTCACCCCTCCACTTT.

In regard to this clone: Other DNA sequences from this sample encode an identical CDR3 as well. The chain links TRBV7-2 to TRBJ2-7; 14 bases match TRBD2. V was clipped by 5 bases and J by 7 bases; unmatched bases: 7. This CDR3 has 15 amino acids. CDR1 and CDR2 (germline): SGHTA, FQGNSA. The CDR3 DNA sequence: TGTGCCAGCAGCCTTAGACTAGCGGGAGGGGGAGAGCAGTACTTC. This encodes CASSLRLAGGGEQYF.

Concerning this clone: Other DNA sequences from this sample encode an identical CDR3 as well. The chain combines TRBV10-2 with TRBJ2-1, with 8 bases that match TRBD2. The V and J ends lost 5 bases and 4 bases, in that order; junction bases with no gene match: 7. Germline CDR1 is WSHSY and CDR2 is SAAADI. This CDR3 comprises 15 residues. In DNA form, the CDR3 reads TGCGCCAGCAGTAAAGGACTAGCAGCTTACAATGAGCAGTTCTTC. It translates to CASSKGLAAYNEQFF.

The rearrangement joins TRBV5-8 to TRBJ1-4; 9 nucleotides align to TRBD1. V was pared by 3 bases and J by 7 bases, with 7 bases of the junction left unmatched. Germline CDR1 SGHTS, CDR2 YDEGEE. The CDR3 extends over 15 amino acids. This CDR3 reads CASSSNRGRGEKLFF. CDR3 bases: TGTGCCAGCAGCTCTAACAGGGGGCGAGGTGAAAAACTGTTTTTT. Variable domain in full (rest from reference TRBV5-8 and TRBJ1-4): EAGVTQSPTHLIKTRGQQATLRCSPISGHTSVYWYQQALGLGLQFLLWYDEGEERNRGNFPPRFSGRQFPNYSSELNVNALELEDSALYLCASSSNRGRGEKLFFGSGTQLSVL.

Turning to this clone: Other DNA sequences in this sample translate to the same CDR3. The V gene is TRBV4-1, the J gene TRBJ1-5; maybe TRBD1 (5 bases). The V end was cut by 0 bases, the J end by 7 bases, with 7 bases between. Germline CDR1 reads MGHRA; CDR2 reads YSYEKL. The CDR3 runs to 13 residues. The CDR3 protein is CASSQEGVQPQHF. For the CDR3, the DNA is TGCGCCAGCAGCCAAGAGGGGGTACAGCCCCAGCATTTT.

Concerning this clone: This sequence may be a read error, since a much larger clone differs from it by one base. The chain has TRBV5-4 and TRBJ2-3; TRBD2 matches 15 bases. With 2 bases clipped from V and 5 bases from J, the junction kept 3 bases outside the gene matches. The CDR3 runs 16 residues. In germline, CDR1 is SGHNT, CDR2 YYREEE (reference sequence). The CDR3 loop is CASSLGLAGGRDTQYF. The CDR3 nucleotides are TGTGCCAGCAGCTTAGGACTAGCGGGGGGGCGAGATACGCAGTATTTT.

CDR3 nucleotides: TGCGCCAGCAGCCCGGGCGGACAGCCCTCCTACGAGCAGTACTTC. Translating it yields CASSPGGQPSYEQYF. The chain combines TRBV5-1 with TRBJ2-7; tentatively, D is TRBD1 (6 bases). Germline loops: CDR1 SGHRS, CDR2 YFSETQ. The CDR3 consists of 15 residues. Deletions cut 4 bases from V and 0 bases from J, with 14 bases between.

This CDR3 is CASSLKYTEAFF. In nucleotides, the CDR3 is TGTGCCAGCAGCCTGAAATACACTGAAGCTTTCTTT. V is TRBV28 and J is TRBJ1-1; no definite D call. Looked up from germline, CDR1 is MDHEN and CDR2 is SYDVKM. The germline V and J ends were trimmed by 6 bases and 3 bases, with 8 bases remaining between them. The CDR3 extends over 12 amino acids.

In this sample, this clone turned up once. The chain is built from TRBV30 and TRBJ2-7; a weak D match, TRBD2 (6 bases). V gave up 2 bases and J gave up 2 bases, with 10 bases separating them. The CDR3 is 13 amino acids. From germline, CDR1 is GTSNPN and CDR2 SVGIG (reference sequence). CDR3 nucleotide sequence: TGTGCCTGGAGTCCAGGGACTCCCTACGAGCAGTACTTC. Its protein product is CAWSPGTPYEQYF.